The 29 T cell receptor beta chains in this list originate from one sample, sequenced in a study of blood T cell repertoires in COVID-19. The data were produced by immunoSEQ multiplex PCR, yet TCRdb's version contains in-frame clones alone and is incomplete. The sample holds around 370,000 clones, about nine tenths seen once. Sequencing was done on a sample of peripheral blood. These receptors were obtained from a woman aged 70-85 years with COVID-19, enrolled during active disease.

This clone has only a few counts. The chain employs TRBV3-1 (or the pseudogene TRBV3-2) and TRBJ1-5; D unclear. V lost 0 bases and J lost 2, with 5 bases in between. Germline CDR1 reads LGHDT; CDR2 reads YNNKEL (reference sequence). CDR3 size: 14 residues. The CDR3: CASSQDGGNQPQHF. In DNA, the CDR3 is TGTGCCAGCAGCCAAGACGGAGGCAATCAGCCCCAGCATTTT.

This clone occurred once. The gene calls are TRBV5-1 and TRBJ2-7; D unclear. The CDR3 length is 14 residues. CDR1 SGHRS and CDR2 YFSETQ come from the germline V gene. The V gene lost 0 bases and the J gene lost 1 base, with 8 bases spanning the gap. CDR3 region: CASSLDPGSYEQYF. The CDR3 DNA follows: TGCGCCAGCAGCTTGGATCCGGGTTCCTACGAGCAGTACTTC.

The chain recombines TRBV6-1 with TRBJ1-1; no clear D. CDR3 length equals 17 residues. V shed 0 bases and J shed 3 bases, with 17 bases lying between them. From germline, CDR1 is MNHNS and CDR2 SASEGT. Written as DNA, the CDR3 is TGTGCCAGCAGTGAAGCGCCCCGAAGCGGGTGGGACACTGAAGCTTTCTTT. Protein: CASSEAPRSGWDTEAFF.

V and J are TRBV19 and TRBJ2-2; 7 bases agree with TRBD1. Looked up from germline, CDR1 is LNHDA and CDR2 is SQIVND (reference sequence). V gave up 6 bases and J gave up 8 bases; unmatched junction bases: 12. CDR3 size: 15 residues. DNA for the CDR3: TGTGCCAGTAGCCCTCCAGGGGGAAGACTGGGGGAGCTGTTTTTT. As protein: CASSPPGGRLGELFF.

This clone turned up a few times. V and J are TRBV5-1 and TRBJ2-3, with 7 nucleotides matching TRBD2. The CDR3 runs to 14 residues. With 4 bases clipped from V and 2 bases from J, the junction kept 4 bases outside the gene matches. Germline V gene lookup returns CDR1 SGHRS and CDR2 YFSETQ. CDR3 nucleotides: TGCGCCAGCAGCGGCGGGGGTCTCACAGATACGCAGTATTTT. Amino acids: CASSGGGLTDTQYF.

The rearrangement joins TRBV28 to TRBJ1-1; 7 nucleotides agree with TRBD1. This CDR3 region has 14 residues. The germline V gene encodes CDR1 MDHEN and CDR2 SYDVKM. The V segment lost 2 bases and the J segment 4 bases; nucleotides outside the gene matches: 4. The CDR3 coding sequence is TGTGCCAGCAGTTTAGAGAGACAGGGCACTGAAGCTTTCTTT. Translating gives CASSLERQGTEAFF. Variable domain in full (rest from reference TRBV28 and TRBJ1-1): DVKVTQSSRYLVKRTGEKVFLECVQDMDHENMFWYRQDPGLGLRLIYFSYDVKMKEKGDIPEGYSVSREKKERFSLILESASTNQTSMYLCASSLERQGTEAFFGQGTRLTVV.

The gene calls are TRBV21-1 and TRBJ2-7; the table's D call TRBD1 went unverified against the DNA. TRBV21-1 is listed as a pseudogene. The CDR3 has 16 amino acids. In nucleotides, the CDR3 is TGTGCCAGGAACCGGGACAGGCCGAATTTAGCCTACGAGCAGTACTTC. Translation gives CARNRDRPNLAYEQYF.

This rearrangement joins TRBV5-5 to TRBJ1-1, with a possible D match to TRBD1 (6 bases). V was pared by 2 bases and J by 3 bases, with 8 bases between. Germline V gives CDR1 SGHKS, CDR2 YYEKEE (reference sequence). The CDR3 sequence is 13 residues long. The CDR3 DNA reads TGTGCCAGCAGCTTTTCAGGGGACACTGAAGCTTTCTTT. It yields the protein CASSFSGDTEAFF. Together with reference TRBV5-5 and TRBJ1-1, the CDR3 gives the full variable domain: DAGVTQSPTHLIKTRGQQVTLRCSPISGHKSVSWYQQVLGQGPQFIFQYYEKEERGRGNFPDRFSARQFPNYSSELNVNALLLGDSALYLCASSFSGDTEAFFGQGTRLTVV.

The chain couples TRBV5-1 to TRBJ1-1, with D tentatively TRBD1 (5 bases). Germline CDR1 is SGHRS and CDR2 is YFSETQ. The V end was cut by 4 bases, the J end by 0 bases, with 13 bases between. The CDR3 sequence is 15 residues long. CDR3 protein: CASSMQGELNTEAFF. CDR3 nucleotide sequence: TGCGCCAGCAGCATGCAGGGCGAGTTGAACACTGAAGCTTTCTTT.

The CDR3 DNA follows: TGTGCCAGCAGCTTGCAGCCTAGCGTTGAAGAGACCCAGTACTTC. Translating gives CASSLQPSVEETQYF. The chain couples TRBV5-6 to TRBJ2-5; weak D call: TRBD2 (6 bases). This CDR3 comprises 15 residues. Germline loops: CDR1 SGHDT, CDR2 YYEEEE. Trimming removed 1 base at V and 3 bases at J, with 13 bases between.

The rearrangement uses TRBV7-2 and TRBJ2-3; 8 nucleotides match TRBD1. CDR1 SGHTA and CDR2 FQGNSA come from the germline V gene. This CDR3 comprises 14 residues. With V trimmed by 5 bases and J by 1 base, 2 bases remained unmatched. The CDR3, as DNA: TGTGCCAGCAGCACGACAGGGGGCACAGATACGCAGTATTTT. Protein sequence: CASSTTGGTDTQYF.

J is TRBJ2-1 and V is TRBV11-2, with 9 bases identical to TRBD2. V gave up 3 bases and J gave up 4 bases; unmatched junction bases: 7. CDR1 is SGHAT and CDR2 is FQNNGV in the germline V gene. This CDR3 comprises 16 residues. CDR3 bases: TGTGCCAGCAGCTTGTACAGCGGGGGGCTGTACAATGAGCAGTTCTTC. It translates to CASSLYSGGLYNEQFF.

The V and J genes are TRBV30 and TRBJ2-3; 12 nucleotides line up with TRBD2. The CDR3 runs to 17 residues. J lost 6 bases, V lost 2 bases, and 12 bases had no gene match. Germline V gives CDR1 GTSNPN, CDR2 SVGIG (reference sequence). The CDR3 DNA reads as TGTGCCTGGAGTCCCGGGAGACTAGCGGGGGTTGGGGATACGCAGTATTTT. The encoded protein is CAWSPGRLAGVGDTQYF. Full variable domain (missing parts from reference TRBV30 and TRBJ2-3): SQTIHQWPATLVQPVGSPLSLECTVEGTSNPNLYWYRQAAGRGLQLLFYSVGIGQISSEVPQNLSASRPQDRQFILSSKKLLLSDSGFYLCAWSPGRLAGVGDTQYFGPGTRLTVL.

This clone was found once. The rearrangement links TRBV6-5 to TRBJ2-7, with D unclear. Between the trimmed V and J ends, which lost 2 bases and 3 bases, there was a span of 8 bases. The CDR3 is made up of 13 amino acids. Germline V gene sequence: CDR1 MNHEY, CDR2 SVGAGI. The CDR3 DNA follows: TGTGCCAGCAGTTACGGCGGAGACTACGAGCAGTACTTC. This translates into CASSYGGDYEQYF.

This chain uses TRBV2 with TRBJ2-1; 11 bases map to TRBD2. Germline V lookup: CDR1 SNHLY, CDR2 FYNNEI. The CDR3 loop spans 15 amino acids. V lost 6 bases to trimming and J lost 5 bases; unmatched junction nucleotides: 6. Written as DNA, the CDR3 is TGTGCCAGCAGGGGGGGACTAGCGGTTAACAATGAGCAGTTCTTC. This gives the protein CASRGGLAVNNEQFF.

This sequence joins TRBV19 and TRBJ2-3, with 9 bases that match TRBD1. The junction had 7 bases not matched to a gene; V was cut back by 3 bases and J by 3 bases. The V gene's germline CDR1 is LNHDA and CDR2 SQIVND (reference sequence). This CDR3 region has 16 residues. The CDR3 is CASSIPGTGLTDTQYF. CDR3 in DNA: TGTGCCAGTAGTATTCCCGGGACAGGGTTAACAGATACGCAGTATTTT.

The rearrangement joins TRBV7-2 to TRBJ1-2; TRBD1 aligns across 8 bases. CDR3 length: 16 amino acids. J was trimmed by 6 bases and V by 1 base; bases with no gene match: 10. Germline loops: CDR1 SGHTA, CDR2 FQGNSA. The CDR3 coding sequence is TGTGCCAGCAGCTTAGGCAGGGGGCTGTTGGAACATGGCTACACCTTC. Protein sequence: CASSLGRGLLEHGYTF.

The CDR3 sequence: CASSLNYGGAHETQYF. DNA for the CDR3: TGTGCCAGCAGCTTGAATTACGGGGGGGCCCACGAGACCCAGTACTTC. The gene calls are TRBV5-4 and TRBJ2-5; 8 bases fit TRBD2. V trimming: 1 base; J trimming: 5 bases; junction bases outside the gene matches: 10. The CDR3 has 16 amino acids. The germline V gene has CDR1 SGHNT and CDR2 YYREEE (reference sequence).

The table lists this clone with a count of one. Here the CDR3 reads CASSLWTSRENEQFF. The CDR3 nucleotides read TGCGCCAGCAGCCTTTGGACTAGCCGGGAAAATGAGCAGTTCTTC. The gene calls are TRBV5-1 and TRBJ2-1; 8 bases map to TRBD2. The CDR3 is 15 residues long. With 4 bases clipped from V and 7 bases from J, the junction kept 10 bases outside the gene matches. The germline V gene encodes CDR1 SGHRS and CDR2 YFSETQ.

In its sample, this clone was seen a few times. Other DNA sequences in this sample translate to the same CDR3. V gene TRBV7-8 combines with J gene TRBJ1-1; TRBD1 agrees at 7 bases. V trimming: 2 bases; J trimming: 1 base; junction bases outside the gene matches: 1. The CDR3 covers 14 residues. Germline lookup yields CDR1 SGHVS and CDR2 FQNEAQ. The CDR3 nucleotides read TGTGCCAGCAGCTTACGACAGGGGAACACTGAAGCTTTCTTT. Protein product: CASSLRQGNTEAFF.

J is TRBJ2-7 and V is TRBV7-2, with D maybe TRBD1 (6 bases). This CDR3 is built from 13 residues. Germline V CDR1 and CDR2: SGHTA, FQGNSA. V lost 4 bases and J 4 bases, leaving 11 bases between the germline ends. The CDR3 nucleotides are TGTGCCAGCAGCTCTACAGGGTTGTACGAGCAGTACTTC. Residues: CASSSTGLYEQYF.

V gene TRBV20-1 combines with J gene TRBJ2-4; possible D gene TRBD1, 5 bases. Trimming cost V 2 bases and J 11 bases, with 10 bases left between them. Germline CDR1 and CDR2: DFQATT and SNEGSKA (reference sequence). This CDR3 region has 11 residues. In DNA form, the CDR3 reads TGCAGTGCTAGATTAGACAGCCTTCAGTACTTC. Translation: CSARLDSLQYF.

CDR3 sequence: CASSLQGTGVHEQYF. In nucleotides, the CDR3 is TGTGCCAGCAGCTTGCAAGGCACAGGGGTCCACGAGCAGTACTTC. This sequence joins TRBV5-4 and TRBJ2-7, with 7 bases lining up with TRBD1. Per germline, CDR1 SGHNT and CDR2 YYREEE (reference sequence). The V gene end was trimmed by 1 base and the J gene end by 5 bases; junction bases not matched to a gene: 9. The CDR3 covers 15 residues.

The chain employs TRBV19 and TRBJ2-5; 7 bases line up with TRBD1. CDR1 is LNHDA, CDR2 SQIVND, per germline (reference sequence). With 5 bases clipped from V and 2 bases from J, the junction kept 11 bases outside the gene matches. CDR3 length: 16 amino acids. CDR3 sequence: CASSHPTGSPQETQYF. The DNA of the CDR3 is TGTGCCAGTAGTCACCCGACAGGGTCTCCTCAAGAGACCCAGTACTTC.

This chain uses TRBV21-1 with TRBJ1-1. TRBV21-1 is noted as a pseudogene. This CDR3 comprises 14 residues. In DNA, the CDR3 is TGTGCCAGCAGCAAAGGCAGGCGAGGGACTGAAGCTTTCTTT. It translates to CASSKGRRGTEAFF.

V and J are TRBV4-3 and TRBJ1-3, with D possibly matching TRBD1 (5 bases). The CDR3 runs 16 residues. Trimming took off 0 bases at V and 3 bases at J, with 12 bases between the two ends. Germline CDR1 LGHNA, CDR2 YSLEER. CDR3 residues: CASSQDQGVRGNTIYF. The CDR3 DNA sequence: TGCGCCAGCAGCCAAGATCAAGGGGTTCGTGGAAACACCATATATTTT.

Remarks on this clone: Sequence at one end of the junction differs from germline and may be a read error. The V call is TRBV5-6, the J call TRBJ1-2; D is possibly TRBD1 (6 bases). Germline-derived CDR1 and CDR2 are SGHDT and YYEEEE. This CDR3 has 13 residues. The CDR3 here is CASNLPGGSGYTF. The CDR3 nucleotides read TGTGCCAGCAACTTGCCGGGGGGCTCTGGCTACACCTTC.

CDR3 amino acids: CATSRGGGAIDGELFF. The DNA for the CDR3 is TGTGCCACCAGCAGAGGCGGGGGGGCGATAGACGGGGAGCTGTTTTTT. The chain couples TRBV15 to TRBJ2-2, with 9 nucleotides matching TRBD2. Trimming removed 1 base from V and 7 bases from J; junction bases left unmatched: 7. CDR1 and CDR2 (germline): LNHNV, YYDKDF (reference sequence). The CDR3 covers 16 residues.

As for this clone: Germline is not matched at one junction end, which may reflect a read error. The chain employs TRBV6-6 and TRBJ2-3; 8 bases align to TRBD2. The CDR3 runs 16 residues. The germline CDR1 and CDR2 sequences are MNHNY and SVGAGI (reference sequence). The CDR3 nucleotides read TGTGCCATCAGTCGGGGGAGCGGGGGTATGACAGATACGCAGTATTTT. Its translation: CAISRGSGGMTDTQYF.